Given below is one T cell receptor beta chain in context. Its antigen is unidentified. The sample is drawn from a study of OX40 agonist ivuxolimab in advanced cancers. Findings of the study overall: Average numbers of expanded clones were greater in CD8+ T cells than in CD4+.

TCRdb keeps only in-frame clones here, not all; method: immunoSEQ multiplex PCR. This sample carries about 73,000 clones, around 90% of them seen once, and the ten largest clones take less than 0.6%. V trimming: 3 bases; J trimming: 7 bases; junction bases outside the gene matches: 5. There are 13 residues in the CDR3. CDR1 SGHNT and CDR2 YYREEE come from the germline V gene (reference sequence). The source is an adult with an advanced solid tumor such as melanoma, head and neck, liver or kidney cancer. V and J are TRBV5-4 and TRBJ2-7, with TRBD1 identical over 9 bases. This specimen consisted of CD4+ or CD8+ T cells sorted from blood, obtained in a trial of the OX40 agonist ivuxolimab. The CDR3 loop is CASSWGQGGEQYF. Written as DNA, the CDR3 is TGTGCCAGCAGCTGGGGACAGGGCGGGGAGCAGTACTTC. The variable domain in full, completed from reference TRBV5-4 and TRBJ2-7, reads ETGVTQSPTHLIKTRGQQVTLRCSSQSGHNTVSWYQQALGQGPQFIFQYYREEENGRGNFPPRFSGLQFPNYSSELNVNALELDDSALYLCASSWGQGGEQYFGPGTRLTVT.